This section outlines one T cell receptor beta chain sequence together with its context. Its antigen is undetermined. At the time of sampling, donors were nominally healthy, though unrecorded immune exposures were likely. The record originates from a study of cytomegalovirus exposure and HLA in healthy donors. Study-level information: Researchers previously reported finding 100 million or so unique TCR beta sequences from around 200 million T cells. Study-level results: In a later analysis, TCR beta V- and J-gene trimming was associated with a missense DCLRE1C variant. An assumption of roughly uniform sequencing depth across donors underlay the presence/absence analyses.

This PCR relied on a set of 60 Vbeta primers and 13 Jbeta primers. Assay: immunoSEQ multiplex PCR; the TCRdb copy retains only in-frame clones and omits some. The top ten clones hold 2% to 2.5% of a sample with approximately 170,000 clones, just over 75% of them seen once. Sequencing was carried out using PBMCs. The clonotype comes from a woman in her thirties in good health and CMV-seropositive.

CDR3 sequence: CASSLGQPGEQYF. As DNA, the CDR3 is TGCGCCAGCAGCTTGGGGCAGCCGGGCGAGCAGTACTTC. The chain couples TRBV5-1 to TRBJ2-7; D remains unclear. The V and J ends lost 0 bases and 6 bases respectively, with 10 bases between them. Germline values: CDR1 SGHRS, CDR2 YFSETQ. The CDR3 has 13 amino acids.